This T cell receptor beta chain was observed in a study of shared clonotypes between healthy human individuals. As defined, naive CD8 cells were CD45RO-negative and positively selected for CCR7, with terminally differentiated effector memory CD45RA+ cells excluded. All participating donors were Caucasian adults from Nashville, Tennessee. Using immunoSEQ multiplex PCR, the repertoire was profiled, and TCRdb retains in-frame clones only, with some absent. The repertoire holds about 580,000 clones, with 95% to 98% as singletons. Study observations and caveats: An anticipated effect of sequencing depth on clonotype sharing among donors was recognized. Between a handful of donors, naive CD4 clonotypes were shared at a level of around 4.9%. Only blood was sampled; tissue repertoires likely differ.

In the case of this clone: As yet, its antigen is unknown. Distinct nucleotide sequences in the sample also encode this CDR3.

The clonotype comes from a man aged 25-45 years in good health. The sequenced material came from naive CD8+ T cells sorted from blood.

The CDR3, as DNA: TGTGCCAGCAGCGTAGGGGGGCGCACTGAAGCTTTCTTT. This codes for CASSVGGRTEAFF. This sequence joins TRBV9 and TRBJ1-1; D may be TRBD1 (6 bases). The CDR3 extends over 13 amino acids. Germline V CDR1 and CDR2: SGDLS, YYNGEE. V lost 0 bases to trimming and J lost 4 bases, with 7 bases between them.